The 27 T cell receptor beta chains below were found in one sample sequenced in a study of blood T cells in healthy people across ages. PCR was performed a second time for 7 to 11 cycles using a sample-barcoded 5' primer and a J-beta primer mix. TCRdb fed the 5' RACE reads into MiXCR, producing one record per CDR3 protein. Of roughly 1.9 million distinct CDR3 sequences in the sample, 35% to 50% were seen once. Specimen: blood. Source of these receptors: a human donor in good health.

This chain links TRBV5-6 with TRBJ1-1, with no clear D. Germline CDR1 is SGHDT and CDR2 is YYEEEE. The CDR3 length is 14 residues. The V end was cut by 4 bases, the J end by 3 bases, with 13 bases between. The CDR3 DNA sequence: TGTGCCAGCAGCCCGGACTCTATGTACACTGAAGCTTTCTTT. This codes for CASSPDSMYTEAFF.

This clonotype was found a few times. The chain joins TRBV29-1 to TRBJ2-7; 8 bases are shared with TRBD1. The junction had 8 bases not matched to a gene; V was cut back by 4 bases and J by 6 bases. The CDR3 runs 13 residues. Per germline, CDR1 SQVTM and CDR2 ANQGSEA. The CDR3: CSVADRVSVEQYF. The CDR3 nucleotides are TGCAGCGTTGCGGACAGGGTGTCGGTCGAGCAGTACTTC.

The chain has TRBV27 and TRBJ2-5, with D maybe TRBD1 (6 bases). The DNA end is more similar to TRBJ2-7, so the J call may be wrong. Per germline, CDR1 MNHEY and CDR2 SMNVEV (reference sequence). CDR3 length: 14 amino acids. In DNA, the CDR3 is TGTGCCAGCCAATGGGGGCAGGGAGCCTACGAGCAGTACTTC. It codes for CASQWGQGAYEQYF.

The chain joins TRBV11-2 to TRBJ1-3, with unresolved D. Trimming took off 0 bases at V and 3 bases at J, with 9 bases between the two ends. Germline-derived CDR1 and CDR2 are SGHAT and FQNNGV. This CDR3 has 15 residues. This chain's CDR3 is CASSLEGLNGNTIYF. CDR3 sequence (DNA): TGTGCCAGCAGCTTAGAGGGGTTAAATGGAAACACCATATATTTT.

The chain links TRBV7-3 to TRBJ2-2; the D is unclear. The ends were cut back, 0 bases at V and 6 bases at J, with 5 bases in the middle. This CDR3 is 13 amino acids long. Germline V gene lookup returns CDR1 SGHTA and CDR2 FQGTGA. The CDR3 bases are TGTGCCAGCAGCTTAACGAGGCCCGGGGAGCTGTTTTTT. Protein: CASSLTRPGELFF.

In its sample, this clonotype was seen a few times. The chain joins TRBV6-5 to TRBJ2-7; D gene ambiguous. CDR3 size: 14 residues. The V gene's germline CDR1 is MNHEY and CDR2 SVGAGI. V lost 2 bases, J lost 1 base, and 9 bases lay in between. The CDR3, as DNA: TGTGCCAGCAGTTACAATAGGCAGTCCTACGAGCAGTACTTC. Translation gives CASSYNRQSYEQYF.

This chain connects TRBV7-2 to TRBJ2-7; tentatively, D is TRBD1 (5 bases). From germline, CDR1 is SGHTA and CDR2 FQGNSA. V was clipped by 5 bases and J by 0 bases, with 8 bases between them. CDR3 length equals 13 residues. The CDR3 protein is CASSNQGSYEQYF. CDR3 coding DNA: TGTGCCAGCAGCAACCAGGGCTCCTACGAGCAGTACTTC.

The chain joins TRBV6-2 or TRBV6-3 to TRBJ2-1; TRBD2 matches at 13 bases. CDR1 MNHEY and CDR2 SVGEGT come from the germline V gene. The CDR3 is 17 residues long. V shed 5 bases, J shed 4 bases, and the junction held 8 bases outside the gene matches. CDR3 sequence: CASSNPGLAGMYNEQFF. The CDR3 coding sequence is TGTGCCAGCAGTAATCCGGGACTAGCGGGGATGTACAATGAGCAGTTCTTC.

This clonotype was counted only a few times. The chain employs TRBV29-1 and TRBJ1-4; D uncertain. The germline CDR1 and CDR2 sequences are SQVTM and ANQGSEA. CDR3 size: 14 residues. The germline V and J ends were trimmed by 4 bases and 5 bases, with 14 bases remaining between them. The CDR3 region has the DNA TGCAGCGTTGGTCCCCTCCTAGCGAATGAAAAACTGTTTTTT. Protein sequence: CSVGPLLANEKLFF.

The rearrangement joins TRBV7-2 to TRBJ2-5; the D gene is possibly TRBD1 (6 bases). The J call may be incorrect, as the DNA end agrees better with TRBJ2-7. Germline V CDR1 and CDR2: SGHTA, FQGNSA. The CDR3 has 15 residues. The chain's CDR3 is CASSLVTGPASEQYF. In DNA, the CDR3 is TGTGCCAGCAGCTTAGTAACAGGGCCGGCCTCCGAGCAGTACTTC.

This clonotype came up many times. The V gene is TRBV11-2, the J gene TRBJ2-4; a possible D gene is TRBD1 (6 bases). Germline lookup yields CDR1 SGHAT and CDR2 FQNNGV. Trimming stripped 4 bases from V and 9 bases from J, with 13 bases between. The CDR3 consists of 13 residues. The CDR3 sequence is CASSSGDRTIQYF. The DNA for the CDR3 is TGTGCCAGCAGCTCAGGGGATAGGACCATTCAGTACTTC.

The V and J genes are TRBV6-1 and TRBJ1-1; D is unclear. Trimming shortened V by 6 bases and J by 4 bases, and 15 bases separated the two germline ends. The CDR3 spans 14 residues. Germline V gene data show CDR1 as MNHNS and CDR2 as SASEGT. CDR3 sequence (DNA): TGTGCCAGCAGGATAAACCCGGATGGCACTGAAGCTTTCTTT. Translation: CASRINPDGTEAFF.

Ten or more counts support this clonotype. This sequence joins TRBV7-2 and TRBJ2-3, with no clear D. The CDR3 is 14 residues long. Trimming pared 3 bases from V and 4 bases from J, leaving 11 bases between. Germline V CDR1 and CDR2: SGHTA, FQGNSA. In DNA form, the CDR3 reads TGTGCCAGCAGCTTCCAATTCGGCTCAGATACGCAGTATTTT. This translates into CASSFQFGSDTQYF. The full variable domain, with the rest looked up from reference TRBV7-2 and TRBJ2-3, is GAGVSQSPSNKVTEKGKDVELRCDPISGHTALYWYRQSLGQGLEFLIYFQGNSAPDKSGLPSDRFSAERTGGSVSTLTIQRTQQEDSAVYLCASSFQFGSDTQYFGPGTRLTVL.

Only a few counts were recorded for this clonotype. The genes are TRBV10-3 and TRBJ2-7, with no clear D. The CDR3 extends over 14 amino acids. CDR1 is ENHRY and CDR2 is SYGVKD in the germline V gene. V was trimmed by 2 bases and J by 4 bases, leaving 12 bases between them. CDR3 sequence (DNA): TGTGCCATCAGTGAGATGGGCCAGTCATACGAGCAGTACTTC. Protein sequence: CAISEMGQSYEQYF.

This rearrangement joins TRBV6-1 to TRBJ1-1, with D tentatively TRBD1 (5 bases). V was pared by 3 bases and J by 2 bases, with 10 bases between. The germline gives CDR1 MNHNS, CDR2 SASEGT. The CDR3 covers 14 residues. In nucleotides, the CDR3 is TGTGCCAGCAGTGACCAAGGGGATAACACTGAAGCTTTCTTT. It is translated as CASSDQGDNTEAFF.

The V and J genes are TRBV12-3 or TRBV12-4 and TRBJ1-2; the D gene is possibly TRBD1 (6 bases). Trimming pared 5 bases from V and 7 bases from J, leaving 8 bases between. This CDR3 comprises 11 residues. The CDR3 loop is CASSRTAGYTF. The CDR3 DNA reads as TGTGCCAGCAGTAGGACAGCTGGCTACACCTTC.

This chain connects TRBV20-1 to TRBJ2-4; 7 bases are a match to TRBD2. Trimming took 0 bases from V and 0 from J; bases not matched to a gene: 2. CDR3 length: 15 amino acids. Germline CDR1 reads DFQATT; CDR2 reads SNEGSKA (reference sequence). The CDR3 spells CSARDAGEAKNIQYF. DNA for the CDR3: TGCAGTGCTAGAGACGCGGGGGAAGCCAAAAACATTCAGTACTTC.

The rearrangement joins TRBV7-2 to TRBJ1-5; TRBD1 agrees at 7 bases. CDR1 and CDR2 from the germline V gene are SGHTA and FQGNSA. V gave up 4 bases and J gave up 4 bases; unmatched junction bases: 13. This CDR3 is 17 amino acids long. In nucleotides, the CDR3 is TGTGCCAGCAGCTATGGACCCCCGGGACAGAGGAATCAGCCCCAGCATTTT. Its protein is CASSYGPPGQRNQPQHF. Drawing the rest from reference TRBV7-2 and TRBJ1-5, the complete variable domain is GAGVSQSPSNKVTEKGKDVELRCDPISGHTALYWYRQSLGQGLEFLIYFQGNSAPDKSGLPSDRFSAERTGGSVSTLTIQRTQQEDSAVYLCASSYGPPGQRNQPQHFGDGTRLSIL.

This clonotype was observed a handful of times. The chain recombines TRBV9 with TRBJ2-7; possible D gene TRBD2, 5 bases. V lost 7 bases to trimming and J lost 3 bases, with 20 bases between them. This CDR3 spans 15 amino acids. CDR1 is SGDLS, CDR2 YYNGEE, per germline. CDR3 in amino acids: CASSRSGSSNYEQYF. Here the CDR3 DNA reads TGTGCCAGCTCACGCAGTGGGAGTTCGAACTACGAGCAGTACTTC.

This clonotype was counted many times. The CDR3 coding sequence is TGTGCCAGCAGAGGGACAGGGAACTATGGCTACACCTTC. The encoded protein is CASRGTGNYGYTF. V and J are TRBV6-2 or TRBV6-3 and TRBJ1-2, with TRBD1 matching 9 bases. The CDR3 is 13 amino acids. Germline assignment: CDR1 MNHEY and CDR2 SVGEGT. Trimming at V came to 6 bases and at J to 2 bases, leaving 1 base not matched to a gene.

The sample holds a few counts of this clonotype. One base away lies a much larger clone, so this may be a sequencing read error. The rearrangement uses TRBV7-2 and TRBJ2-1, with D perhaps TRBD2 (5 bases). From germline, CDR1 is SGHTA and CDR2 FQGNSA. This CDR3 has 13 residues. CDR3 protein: CVSSSRGGNEQFF. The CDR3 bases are TGTGTCAGCAGCTCGCGCGGAGGAAATGAGCAGTTCTTC.

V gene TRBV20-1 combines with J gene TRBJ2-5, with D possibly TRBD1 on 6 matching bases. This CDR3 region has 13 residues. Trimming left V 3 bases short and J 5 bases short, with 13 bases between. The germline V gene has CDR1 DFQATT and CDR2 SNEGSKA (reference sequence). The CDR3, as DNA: TGCAGTGCTAGCTTTCCGGGACATGAGACCCAGTACTTC. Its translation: CSASFPGHETQYF.

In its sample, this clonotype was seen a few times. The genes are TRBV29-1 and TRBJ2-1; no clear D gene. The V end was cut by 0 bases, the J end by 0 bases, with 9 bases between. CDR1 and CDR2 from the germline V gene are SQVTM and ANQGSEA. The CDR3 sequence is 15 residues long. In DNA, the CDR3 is TGCAGCGTTGAAGATTTGGTTAGCTCCTACAATGAGCAGTTCTTC. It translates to CSVEDLVSSYNEQFF.

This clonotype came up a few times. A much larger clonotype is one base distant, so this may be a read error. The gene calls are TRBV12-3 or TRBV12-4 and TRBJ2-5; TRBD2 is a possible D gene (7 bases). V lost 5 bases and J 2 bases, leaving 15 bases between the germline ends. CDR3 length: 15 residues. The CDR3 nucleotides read TGTGCCAGCAGTCCCTCCGCGGGGGCGCAAGAGACCCAGTACTTC. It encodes CASSPSAGAQETQYF.

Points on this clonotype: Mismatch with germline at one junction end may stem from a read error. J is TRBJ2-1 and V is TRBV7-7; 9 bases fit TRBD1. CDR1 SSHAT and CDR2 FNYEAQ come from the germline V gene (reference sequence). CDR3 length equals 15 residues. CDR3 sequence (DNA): TGTGCTAGCAGCTTAGCCCGGACAGGGGAGAATGAGCAGTTCTTC. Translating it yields CASSLARTGENEQFF. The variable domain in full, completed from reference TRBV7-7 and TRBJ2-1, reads GAGVSQSPRYKVTKRGQDVTLRCDPISSHATLYWYQQALGQGPEFLTYFNYEAQPDKSGLPSDRFSAERPEGSISTLTIQRTEQRDSAMYRCASSLARTGENEQFFGPGTRLTVL.

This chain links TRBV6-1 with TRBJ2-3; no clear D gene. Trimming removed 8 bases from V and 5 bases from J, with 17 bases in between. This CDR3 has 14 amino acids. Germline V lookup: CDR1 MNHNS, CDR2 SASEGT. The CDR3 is CASSGFSLGDTQYF. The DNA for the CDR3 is TGTGCCAGCTCGGGTTTTTCTCTGGGAGATACGCAGTATTTT.

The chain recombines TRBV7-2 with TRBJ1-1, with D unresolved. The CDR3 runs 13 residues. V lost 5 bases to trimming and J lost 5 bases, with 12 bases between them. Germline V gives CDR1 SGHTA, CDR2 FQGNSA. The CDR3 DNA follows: TGTGCCAGCAGCGCATACGAGGGAACTGAAGCTTTCTTT. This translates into CASSAYEGTEAFF.